Listed here are 27 T cell receptor beta chains from one sample, sequenced in a study of blood T cell repertoires in COVID-19 (dated by TCRdb to about 2020). The receptor library was made with the immunoSEQ multiplex PCR assay. TCRdb obtained this table from immuneACCESS and retained in-frame rearrangements with V and J assigned. These tables miss some clones; where compared with another copy, unresolved V genes account for less than half of the shortfall, and the remainder is unexplained. The sample table lists 450,000 to 500,000 clones, roughly 85% of them with a count of one. The ten largest account for 3.2% of the sample. The specimen sequenced was peripheral blood. The origin of the receptors is a human donor in a cohort sampled during active COVID-19.

The chain uses TRBV30 and TRBJ2-5, with TRBD2 as a possible D gene (7 bases). This CDR3 has 13 residues. Germline V gene sequence: CDR1 GTSNPN, CDR2 SVGIG (reference sequence). Trimming left V 3 bases short and J 4 bases short, with 12 bases between. The DNA of the CDR3 is TGTGCCTGGAGGGAGGGAGGGGGAGAGACCCAGTACTTC. This codes for CAWREGGGETQYF.

This clone has more than one count but fewer than ten. The V and J genes are TRBV7-6 and TRBJ1-5; TRBD1 aligns across 10 bases. Germline trimming cut 1 base from V and 0 bases from J; bases unmatched to any gene: 0. The CDR3 runs 16 residues. Germline assignment: CDR1 SGHVS and CDR2 FNYEAQ. CDR3 sequence reads: CASSLGTGGSNQPQHF. The CDR3 nucleotides read TGTGCCAGCAGCTTAGGGACAGGGGGTAGCAATCAGCCCCAGCATTTT.

V and J are TRBV12-5 and TRBJ1-2; D remains unclear. Deletions cut 3 bases from V and 6 bases from J, with 5 bases between. The germline CDR1 and CDR2 sequences are LGHNT and FRNRAP. The CDR3 contains 11 residues. The CDR3: CASGFENGYTF. The CDR3 DNA reads TGTGCTAGTGGTTTTGAGAATGGCTACACCTTC. Based on the CDR3 plus reference TRBV12-5 and TRBJ1-2, the full variable domain is DARVTQTPRHKVTEMGQEVTMRCQPILGHNTVFWYRQTMMQGLELLAYFRNRAPLDDSGMPKDRFSAEMPDATLATLKIQPSEPRDSAVYFCASGFENGYTFGSGTRLTVV.

This clone is a singleton in its sample. The same CDR3 can be traced to other DNA sequences in this sample. The rearrangement joins TRBV14 to TRBJ2-7; D unclear. Trimming removed 4 bases at V and 1 base at J, with 2 bases between. Per germline, CDR1 SGHDN and CDR2 FVKESK. The CDR3 has 11 amino acids. This CDR3 is CASSPSYEQYF. The DNA of the CDR3 is TGTGCCAGCAGCCCATCCTACGAGCAGTACTTC.

The J gene is TRBJ1-1, the V gene TRBV7-9; D unclear. V was clipped by 4 bases and J by 0 bases, with 15 bases between them. Germline V gene sequence: CDR1 SEHNR, CDR2 FQNEAQ (reference sequence). This CDR3 region has 16 residues. The CDR3 DNA reads as TGTGCCAGCAGCTCATATACCGGGTCGATGAACACTGAAGCTTTCTTT. It is translated as CASSSYTGSMNTEAFF.

About this clone: The sample contains more than one DNA sequence encoding this CDR3. The V gene is TRBV7-2, the J gene TRBJ1-2; D remains ambiguous. Per the germline V gene, CDR1 is SGHTA and CDR2 is FQGNSA. CDR3 size: 13 residues. Trimming stripped 1 base from V and 3 bases from J, with 6 bases between. The CDR3 sequence is CASSLGRDYGYTF. The DNA for the CDR3 is TGTGCCAGCAGCTTAGGTCGTGACTATGGCTACACCTTC.

The gene calls are TRBV5-4 and TRBJ1-1; D unresolved. Germline CDR1 SGHNT, CDR2 YYREEE (reference sequence). Trimming cost V 4 bases and J 4 bases, with 14 bases left between them. The CDR3 covers 14 residues. The CDR3 region is CASSTTVSGTEAFF. The DNA of the CDR3 is TGTGCCAGCAGCACCACCGTCTCCGGCACTGAAGCTTTCTTT.

The chain is built from TRBV30 and TRBJ2-5; 7 bases agree with TRBD2. V lost 7 bases and J lost 5; bases outside the gene matches: 1. Germline lookup yields CDR1 GTSNPN and CDR2 SVGIG (reference sequence). The CDR3 length is 10 residues. This CDR3 reads CALREETQYF. The DNA of the CDR3 is TGTGCCTTGCGGGAGGAGACCCAGTACTTC.

The chain uses TRBV14 and TRBJ1-1; unclear D gene. From germline, CDR1 is SGHDN and CDR2 FVKESK. CDR3 size: 13 residues. Trimming left V 5 bases short and J 4 bases short, with 11 bases between. The CDR3 spells CASSGQVITEAFF. DNA for the CDR3: TGTGCCAGCAGCGGCCAGGTAATCACTGAAGCTTTCTTT.

The rearrangement uses TRBV5-1 and TRBJ2-7; TRBD1 matches at 11 bases. The V gene end was trimmed by 3 bases and the J gene end by 5 bases; junction bases not matched to a gene: 7. The germline V gene has CDR1 SGHRS and CDR2 YFSETQ. The CDR3 runs 15 residues. The CDR3 region is CASSSRTGGGDEQYF. In nucleotides, the CDR3 is TGCGCCAGCAGCTCAAGGACAGGGGGCGGCGACGAGCAGTACTTC.

This sequence joins TRBV6-2 or TRBV6-3 and TRBJ2-1; 12 nucleotides match TRBD2. The CDR3 spans 21 residues. Losses at the gene ends were 0 bases for V and 0 bases for J; bases not matched to a gene: 12. Germline loops: CDR1 MNHEY, CDR2 SVGEGT. The CDR3 sequence is CASSYSRRTSGVPSSYNEQFF. Here the CDR3 DNA reads TGTGCCAGCAGTTACTCGAGAAGGACTAGCGGGGTCCCGAGCTCCTACAATGAGCAGTTCTTC.

This clone was observed a few times. The rearrangement uses TRBV7-2 and TRBJ1-1, with D uncertain. The CDR3 sequence is 14 residues long. The V and J ends lost 3 bases and 4 bases respectively, with 12 bases between them. CDR1 SGHTA and CDR2 FQGNSA come from the germline V gene. CDR3 residues: CASSFHSQATEAFF. CDR3 coding DNA: TGTGCCAGCAGCTTCCACAGCCAGGCCACTGAAGCTTTCTTT. The variable domain in full, with the rest retrieved from reference TRBV7-2 and TRBJ1-1, is GAGVSQSPSNKVTEKGKDVELRCDPISGHTALYWYRQSLGQGLEFLIYFQGNSAPDKSGLPSDRFSAERTGGSVSTLTIQRTQQEDSAVYLCASSFHSQATEAFFGQGTRLTVV.

CDR3 in amino acids: CASSPHQVSTDTQYF. As DNA, the CDR3 is TGTGCCAGCAGCCCACACCAGGTTAGCACAGATACGCAGTATTTT. The chain combines TRBV3-1 (or the pseudogene TRBV3-2) with TRBJ2-3; D is ambiguous. In germline, CDR1 is LGHDT, CDR2 YNNKEL (reference sequence). V lost 4 bases to trimming and J lost 0 bases, with 11 bases between them. This CDR3 is 15 amino acids long.

The chain uses TRBV27 and TRBJ2-2; TRBD1 might be the D (5 bases). The V gene lost 2 bases and the J gene lost 5 bases, with 18 bases spanning the gap. The germline V gene has CDR1 MNHEY and CDR2 SMNVEV (reference sequence). The CDR3 is made up of 17 amino acids. The CDR3 reads CASSLRGIQLKTGELFF. The CDR3 DNA sequence: TGTGCCAGCAGTTTAAGGGGTATACAGCTTAAGACCGGGGAGCTGTTTTTT.

Note on this clone: At one of its ends the junction is not consistent with the germline gene, which may arise from a read error. The CDR3 sequence is CASSSGIGGRRGTGELFF. Here the CDR3 DNA reads TGTGCTAGCAGCTCTGGAATCGGCGGGAGAAGGGGTACCGGGGAGCTGTTTTTT. V gene TRBV7-7 combines with J gene TRBJ2-2; 7 bases match TRBD2. The germline V gene has CDR1 SSHAT and CDR2 FNYEAQ (reference sequence). The CDR3 consists of 18 residues.

DNA of the CDR3: TGCGCCAGCAGCTTCTATTCTGGCGGAAGCGAGACCCAGTACTTC. Protein product: CASSFYSGGSETQYF. This chain links TRBV5-1 with TRBJ2-5; D is undetermined. This CDR3 has 15 residues. From germline, CDR1 is SGHRS and CDR2 YFSETQ. The V end was cut by 2 bases, the J end by 5 bases, with 16 bases between.

V and J are TRBV28 and TRBJ1-2, with D uncertain. Germline V gene data show CDR1 as MDHEN and CDR2 as SYDVKM. The V end lost 4 bases, the J end lost 5 bases, and 11 bases lay between the germline ends. There are 13 residues in the CDR3. The CDR3 DNA sequence: TGTGCCAGCAGTTCCCTCGGTGTATATGGCTACACCTTC. Protein product: CASSSLGVYGYTF.

The rearrangement uses TRBV18 and TRBJ2-1, with 7 bases fitting TRBD1. Trimming at V came to 5 bases and at J to 10 bases, leaving 17 bases not matched to a gene. Germline V gene sequence: CDR1 KGHSH, CDR2 LQKENI. The CDR3 is made up of 16 amino acids. CDR3 protein: CASSAGTAQGGREQFF. The CDR3 nucleotides are TGTGCCAGCTCAGCAGGGACAGCCCAAGGGGGTCGGGAGCAGTTCTTC.

This chain links TRBV6-1 with TRBJ1-2; possibly TRBD1 for D (6 bases). V gave up 2 bases and J gave up 8 bases, with 12 bases separating them. Germline assignment: CDR1 MNHNS and CDR2 SASEGT. This CDR3 region has 13 residues. In DNA form, the CDR3 reads TGTGCCAGCAGTGAAAGGGACAATCGCGGCTACACCTTC. Protein sequence: CASSERDNRGYTF.

The chain joins TRBV27 to TRBJ2-5; D gene uncertain. Germline-derived CDR1 and CDR2 are MNHEY and SMNVEV (reference sequence). With 3 bases removed from V and 5 bases from J, the gap between germline ends came to 7 bases. This CDR3 has 12 residues. The CDR3 bases are TGTGCCAGCAGTTTTATCGGGGAGACCCAGTACTTC. Translated, it gives CASSFIGETQYF.

A few counts support this clone. The V and J genes are TRBV6-5 and TRBJ2-7; D gene ambiguous. Between the trimmed V and J ends, which lost 8 bases and 5 bases, there was a span of 16 bases. The CDR3 runs to 13 residues. Looked up from germline, CDR1 is MNHEY and CDR2 is SVGAGI. CDR3 sequence reads: CASSLNANNEQYF. CDR3 sequence (DNA): TGTGCCAGCTCCCTAAATGCGAATAACGAGCAGTACTTC.

The chain is built from TRBV18 and TRBJ1-1; no clear D gene. This CDR3 comprises 14 residues. Germline V CDR1 and CDR2: KGHSH, LQKENI. The ends were cut back, 4 bases at V and 5 bases at J, with 14 bases in the middle. The CDR3 nucleotides read TGTGCCAGCTCACAACGGTCCGACACAACTGAAGCTTTCTTT. As protein: CASSQRSDTTEAFF.

This clone came up a few times. The chain recombines TRBV3-1 (or the pseudogene TRBV3-2) with TRBJ1-2; no reliable D call. Germline CDR1 LGHDT, CDR2 YNNKEL (reference sequence). This CDR3 has 17 amino acids. The V and J ends lost 2 bases and 2 bases respectively, with 18 bases between them. Written as DNA, the CDR3 is TGTGCCAGCAGCCAATTCTCTAGGAGACCACCCAACTATGGCTACACCTTC. This sequence encodes CASSQFSRRPPNYGYTF.

The chain is built from TRBV6-5 and TRBJ2-7; 8 bases line up with TRBD2. The CDR3 consists of 14 residues. V shed 5 bases, J shed 3 bases, and the junction held 6 bases outside the gene matches. The V gene's germline CDR1 is MNHEY and CDR2 SVGAGI. CDR3 sequence (DNA): TGTGCCAGCAGTATAAGCGGGAGAGTCTACGAGCAGTACTTC. It yields the protein CASSISGRVYEQYF.

This clone has a handful of counts. This chain joins TRBV30 and TRBJ2-6; D not certain. Germline V CDR1 and CDR2: GTSNPN, SVGIG (reference sequence). The ends were cut back, 3 bases at V and 8 bases at J, with 11 bases in the middle. The CDR3 sequence is 13 residues long. The DNA of the CDR3 is TGTGCCTGGAGCCTGACTCCCTCCAACGTCCTGACTTTC. Its translation: CAWSLTPSNVLTF.

The chain is built from TRBV29-1 and TRBJ2-1, with TRBD2 matching over 9 bases. Germline CDR1 reads SQVTM; CDR2 reads ANQGSEA. The CDR3 is 14 residues long. The J segment lost 5 bases and the V segment lost 6 bases, leaving 8 bases of the junction unmatched. This chain's CDR3 is CSVRREGRNNEQFF. In nucleotides, the CDR3 is TGCAGCGTCAGGCGGGAGGGCCGAAACAATGAGCAGTTCTTC.

The J gene is TRBJ2-3, the V gene TRBV7-2; TRBD2 agrees at 12 bases. The CDR3 is 15 residues long. Germline trimming cut 6 bases from V and 8 bases from J; bases unmatched to any gene: 9. CDR1 is SGHTA, CDR2 FQGNSA, per germline. CDR3 nucleotide sequence: TGTGCCAGCAGGTCTCTAGCGGGAGGGTTTGGTACGCAGTATTTT. Protein product: CASRSLAGGFGTQYF.